These T cell receptor beta chains were read from a single sample in a study of response to subunit inactivated influenza vaccine. TCRdb called the RT-PCR reads again in MiXCR, with one record for every CDR3 protein. The table includes hundreds of thousands of distinct CDR3 sequences, around 13% detected once. Source: PBMCs from blood, taken less than 15 days before vaccination. The receptors derive from a man aged 50-59 years who received an inactivated influenza vaccine. Each CDR3 is given with its conserved first and last residue. A D gene is named only where the DNA matches it firmly. Clone size appears in some rows only: once, few, many, or a class for an expanded clone.

clone size: many
V gene: TRBV11-2
D gene: TRBD2
J gene: TRBJ2-1
CDR3 DNA: TGTGCCAGCAGCCACCAAAAGGGCAGAGCGGGAGGGTCCTACAATGAGCAGTTCTTC
CDR3 protein: CASSHQKGRAGGSYNEQFF

clone size: few
V gene: TRBV10-3
D gene: TRBD2
J gene: TRBJ2-1
CDR3 DNA: TGTGCCATCAGACCTAGCGGGGGGGATTACAATGAGCAGTTCTTC
CDR3 protein: CAIRPSGGDYNEQFF

clone size: many
V gene: TRBV12-3/TRBV12-4
D gene: .
J gene: TRBJ1-5
CDR3 DNA: TGTGCCAGCAGTTTAAGAGGGGACACGCAGCCCCAGCATTTT
CDR3 protein: CASSLRGDTQPQHF

clone size: few
V gene: TRBV4-2
D gene: TRBD2
J gene: TRBJ2-1
CDR3 DNA: TGTGCCAGCAGCCAAGATTTGCGGGGGGGTTATGAGCAGTTCTTC
CDR3 protein: CASSQDLRGGYEQFF

clone size: .
V gene: TRBV29-1
D gene: TRBD2
J gene: TRBJ2-1
CDR3 DNA: TGCAGCGTTGAATATGTGACTAGCGGGAGCAATGAGCAGTTCTTC
CDR3 protein: CSVEYVTSGSNEQFF

clone size: few
V gene: TRBV11-2
D gene: .
J gene: TRBJ2-1
CDR3 DNA: TGTGCCAGCAGCTTAGCGGCCTTCTCCTACAATGAGCAGTTCTTC
CDR3 protein: CASSLAAFSYNEQFF

clone size: .
V gene: TRBV27
D gene: .
J gene: TRBJ1-5
CDR3 DNA: TGTGCCAGCAGTTTCACGGGTTTTAGCAATCAGCCCCAGCATTTT
CDR3 protein: CASSFTGFSNQPQHF

clone size: .
V gene: TRBV14
D gene: TRBD1
J gene: TRBJ2-7
CDR3 DNA: TGTGCCAGCAGCCCCTCGACCGGGACAGGGAGTGACGAGCAGTACTTC
CDR3 protein: CASSPSTGTGSDEQYF

clone size: many
V gene: TRBV20-1
D gene: TRBD2
J gene: TRBJ2-1
CDR3 DNA: TGCAGTGCAAGGACTAGCGCCTACAATGAGCAGTTCTTC
CDR3 protein: CSARTSAYNEQFF

clone size: few
V gene: TRBV20-1
D gene: .
J gene: TRBJ2-5
CDR3 DNA: TGCAGTGCAGCTGGACATCCCCAAGAGACCCAGTACTTC
CDR3 protein: CSAAGHPQETQYF

clone size: few
V gene: TRBV12-3/TRBV12-4
D gene: .
J gene: TRBJ2-7
CDR3 DNA: TGTGCCAGCAGTTTAAGCTGGCACAGCCCCTTCTACGAGCAGTACTTC
CDR3 protein: CASSLSWHSPFYEQYF

clone size: many
V gene: TRBV10-1
D gene: TRBD2
J gene: TRBJ2-1
CDR3 DNA: TGCGCCAGCAGTGAGTCGGTCCTACTAGCGGGGAAGAATGAGCAGTTCTTC
CDR3 protein: CASSESVLLAGKNEQFF

clone size: .
V gene: TRBV4-1
D gene: TRBD1
J gene: TRBJ2-7
CDR3 DNA: TGCGCCAGCAGCCATTTCGGACAGGGGGCCGACGAGCAGTACTTC
CDR3 protein: CASSHFGQGADEQYF

clone size: .
V gene: TRBV9
D gene: .
J gene: TRBJ2-3
CDR3 DNA: TGTGCCAGCAGCCCGTGGGGGAGCACAGATACGCAGTATTTT
CDR3 protein: CASSPWGSTDTQYF

clone size: .
V gene: TRBV6-1
D gene: TRBD2
J gene: TRBJ2-7
CDR3 DNA: TGTGCCAGCAGGGGGCTAGCGGGAGTAACCTACGAGCAGTACTTC
CDR3 protein: CASRGLAGVTYEQYF

clone size: many
V gene: TRBV7-8
D gene: .
J gene: TRBJ2-7
CDR3 DNA: TGTGCCAGCAGCTTAATAAATCTGGAGGGGGACGAGCAGTACTTC
CDR3 protein: CASSLINLEGDEQYF

clone size: few
V gene: TRBV20-1
D gene: TRBD1
J gene: TRBJ2-1
CDR3 DNA: TGCAGTGCTAGAGAGGGGACAGGGGAGGGCGGGCAGTTCTTC
CDR3 protein: CSAREGTGEGGQFF

clone size: .
V gene: TRBV12-3/TRBV12-4
D gene: .
J gene: TRBJ1-5
CDR3 DNA: TGTGCCAGCAGTTTACAGGAAGGCGGCGGACAGCCCCAGCATTTT
CDR3 protein: CASSLQEGGGQPQHF

clone size: .
V gene: TRBV28
D gene: .
J gene: TRBJ2-1
CDR3 DNA: TGTGCCAGCAGTTTGGACAGGGAGGGTGGTGAGCAGTTCTTC
CDR3 protein: CASSLDREGGEQFF

clone size: .
V gene: TRBV29-1
D gene: TRBD2
J gene: TRBJ2-7
CDR3 DNA: TGCAGCCTGGGGACTAGCGGAGGCCGGTACTTC
CDR3 protein: CSLGTSGGRYF

clone size: few
V gene: TRBV12-3/TRBV12-4
D gene: .
J gene: TRBJ2-3
CDR3 DNA: TGTGCCAGCCTTGGGATAGCGCAGGCAGATACGCAGTATTTT
CDR3 protein: CASLGIAQADTQYF

clone size: .
V gene: TRBV10-3
D gene: .
J gene: TRBJ1-1
CDR3 DNA: TGTGCCATCAGTGATTCCGTCGCCAAAGTGACTGAAGCTTTCTTT
CDR3 protein: CAISDSVAKVTEAFF

clone size: many
V gene: TRBV20-1
D gene: .
J gene: TRBJ1-5
CDR3 DNA: TGCAGTGCTAGACGGGGGAATACGGGGCTTAATCAGCCCCAGCATTTT
CDR3 protein: CSARRGNTGLNQPQHF

clone size: .
V gene: TRBV4-2
D gene: .
J gene: TRBJ2-3
CDR3 DNA: TGTGCCAGCAGCCAAGAATTCCAGGGTGGTACGCAGTATTTT
CDR3 protein: CASSQEFQGGTQYF

clone size: .
V gene: TRBV7-9
D gene: .
J gene: TRBJ2-3
CDR3 DNA: TGTGCCAGCAGTCGCCCCTTCAGGGATCCGGCAGATACGCAGTATTTT
CDR3 protein: CASSRPFRDPADTQYF

clone size: .
V gene: TRBV11-3
D gene: .
J gene: TRBJ2-3
CDR3 DNA: TGTGCCAGCAGCTTAGGTGGGGGCCTAAGTCCGAGACAGGTCGTGGATACGCAGTATTTT
CDR3 protein: CASSLGGGLSPRQVVDTQYF

clone size: .
V gene: TRBV4-3
D gene: .
J gene: TRBJ2-2
CDR3 DNA: TGCGCCAGCAGCCAAGATGGGGGGCCCGGGGAGCTGTTTTTT
CDR3 protein: CASSQDGGPGELFF

clone size: few
V gene: TRBV20-1
D gene: TRBD1
J gene: TRBJ1-1
CDR3 DNA: TGCAGTGCTAGGACAGGGGGGAGGCGTGGCACTGAAGCTTTCTTT
CDR3 protein: CSARTGGRRGTEAFF

clone size: few
V gene: TRBV27
D gene: TRBD1
J gene: TRBJ2-7
CDR3 DNA: TGTGCCAGCGTCAGGACAGGGGGCCTCGAGCAGTACTTC
CDR3 protein: CASVRTGGLEQYF

clone size: few
V gene: TRBV3-1
D gene: TRBD1
J gene: TRBJ2-7
CDR3 DNA: TGTGCCAGCAGTCACAGGGGTGGCGAGCAGTACTTC
CDR3 protein: CASSHRGGEQYF

clone size: .
V gene: TRBV30
D gene: TRBD2
J gene: TRBJ2-1
CDR3 DNA: TGTGCCTGGGCCGCGGGGGGAAATGAGCAGTTCTTC
CDR3 protein: CAWAAGGNEQFF

clone size: .
V gene: TRBV15
D gene: .
J gene: TRBJ2-7
CDR3 DNA: TGTGCCACCAGCGAGACCCCTTTGGGGGGGCGCGACGAGCAGTACTTC
CDR3 protein: CATSETPLGGRDEQYF

clone size: few
V gene: TRBV12-5
D gene: .
J gene: TRBJ1-1
CDR3 DNA: TGTGCTAGTGGTTTGAGTGGCACTGAAGCTTTCTTT
CDR3 protein: CASGLSGTEAFF

clone size: few
V gene: TRBV29-1
D gene: TRBD1
J gene: TRBJ2-3
CDR3 DNA: TGCAGCGTGGATGACAGGGGGCGAGTATCCGATACGCAGTATTTT
CDR3 protein: CSVDDRGRVSDTQYF

clone size: few
V gene: TRBV2
D gene: .
J gene: TRBJ2-5
CDR3 DNA: TGTGCCAGCAGTGAAGGGCCAGGGACCCAGTACTTC
CDR3 protein: CASSEGPGTQYF

clone size: few
V gene: TRBV27
D gene: TRBD2
J gene: TRBJ2-5
CDR3 DNA: TGTGCCAGCAGCTCACTAGCGGGGGACACCCCGTCATGGGAGACCCAGTACTTC
CDR3 protein: CASSSLAGDTPSWETQYF

clone size: few
V gene: TRBV6-2/TRBV6-3
D gene: TRBD2
J gene: TRBJ2-1
CDR3 DNA: TGTGCCAGCACTAGGGGCGGGGGACTAGCGGAGTGGGGCTCCTACAATGAGCAGTTCTTC
CDR3 protein: CASTRGGGLAEWGSYNEQFF

clone size: few
V gene: TRBV5-1
D gene: .
J gene: TRBJ1-1
CDR3 DNA: TGCGCCAGCAGCTTGGCTAAGACAGGAACGAACACTGAAGCTTTCTTT
CDR3 protein: CASSLAKTGTNTEAFF

clone size: many
V gene: TRBV15
D gene: .
J gene: TRBJ1-5
CDR3 DNA: TGTAGCAATCAGCCCCAGCATTTT
CDR3 protein: CSNQPQHF

clone size: .
V gene: TRBV11-2
D gene: .
J gene: TRBJ2-7
CDR3 DNA: TGTGCCAGCAGCTTAATGCAGGGCTCCTACGAGCAGTACTTC
CDR3 protein: CASSLMQGSYEQYF

clone size: many
V gene: TRBV5-1
D gene: TRBD1
J gene: TRBJ1-5
CDR3 DNA: TGCGCCAGCAGCCAGGGACAGGGGAATCAGCCCCAGCATTTT
CDR3 protein: CASSQGQGNQPQHF

clone size: few
V gene: TRBV20-1
D gene: .
J gene: TRBJ1-1
CDR3 DNA: TGCAGTGCTAGAGATTGGGGGGCGCGGAACACTGAAGCTTTCTTT
CDR3 protein: CSARDWGARNTEAFF

clone size: .
V gene: TRBV6-1
D gene: TRBD1
J gene: TRBJ2-2
CDR3 DNA: TGTGCCAGCAGACAGGGGAGCATGGGGGCCGGGGAGCTGTTTTTT
CDR3 protein: CASRQGSMGAGELFF

clone size: .
V gene: TRBV29-1
D gene: .
J gene: TRBJ2-5
CDR3 DNA: TGCAGCGTTGTTTCAGGGCTGGAGACCCAGTACTTC
CDR3 protein: CSVVSGLETQYF

clone size: few
V gene: TRBV9
D gene: .
J gene: TRBJ2-3
CDR3 DNA: TGTGCCAGCAGCCTAGAGGGAGGAAGCACAGATACGCAGTATTTT
CDR3 protein: CASSLEGGSTDTQYF

clone size: .
V gene: TRBV2
D gene: .
J gene: TRBJ2-2
CDR3 DNA: TGTGCCAGCAGTCCTCAGGGGCCTTCGGGCACCGGGGAGCTGTTTTTT
CDR3 protein: CASSPQGPSGTGELFF

clone size: many
V gene: TRBV4-1
D gene: .
J gene: TRBJ2-1
CDR3 DNA: TGCGCCAGCAGCCAAGGAATGATCGGGTCGAGCTCCTACAATGAGCAGTTCTTC
CDR3 protein: CASSQGMIGSSSYNEQFF

clone size: few
V gene: TRBV2
D gene: TRBD2
J gene: TRBJ2-1
CDR3 DNA: TGTGCCAGCAGTCCACTTAGCGGGGGGAATGAGCAGTTCTTC
CDR3 protein: CASSPLSGGNEQFF

clone size: few
V gene: TRBV27
D gene: TRBD1
J gene: TRBJ1-5
CDR3 DNA: TGTGCCAGCAGTCCGGGGCGGGACAGGGGCTTTCAGCCCCAGCATTTT
CDR3 protein: CASSPGRDRGFQPQHF

clone size: few
V gene: TRBV12-3/TRBV12-4
D gene: TRBD1
J gene: TRBJ1-1
CDR3 DNA: TGTGCCAGCAGTTTTGGGACAGGGGCGAACACTGAAGCTTTCTTT
CDR3 protein: CASSFGTGANTEAFF

clone size: few
V gene: TRBV20-1
D gene: .
J gene: TRBJ2-5
CDR3 DNA: TGCAGTGCTAGATCCCCTTGGACAGATCAAGAGACCCAGTACTTC
CDR3 protein: CSARSPWTDQETQYF

clone size: many
V gene: TRBV15
D gene: .
J gene: TRBJ2-4
CDR3 DNA: TGTGCCACCAGCAGGCCCATTACGAACTTTGGGAAAAACATTCAGTACTTC
CDR3 protein: CATSRPITNFGKNIQYF

clone size: few
V gene: TRBV4-1
D gene: TRBD1
J gene: TRBJ1-2
CDR3 DNA: TGCGCCAGTCATGGACAGGGACGTGGCTACACCTTC
CDR3 protein: CASHGQGRGYTF